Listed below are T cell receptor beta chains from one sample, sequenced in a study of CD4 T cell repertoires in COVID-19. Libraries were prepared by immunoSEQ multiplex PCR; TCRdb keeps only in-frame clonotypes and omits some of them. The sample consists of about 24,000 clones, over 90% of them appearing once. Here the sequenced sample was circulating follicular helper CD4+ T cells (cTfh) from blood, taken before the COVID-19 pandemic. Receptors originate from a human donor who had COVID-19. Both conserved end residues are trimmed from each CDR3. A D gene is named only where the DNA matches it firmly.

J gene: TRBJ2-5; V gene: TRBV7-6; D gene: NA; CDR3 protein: ASSRRLQETQY
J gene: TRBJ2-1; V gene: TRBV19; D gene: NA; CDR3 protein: ASTRGPPNEQF
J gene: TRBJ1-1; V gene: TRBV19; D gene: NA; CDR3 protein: ASSVMTGNTEAF
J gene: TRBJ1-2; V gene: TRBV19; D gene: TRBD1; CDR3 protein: ASSTGQGPYGYT
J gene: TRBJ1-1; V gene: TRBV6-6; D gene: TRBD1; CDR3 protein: ASSYGGTGTEAF
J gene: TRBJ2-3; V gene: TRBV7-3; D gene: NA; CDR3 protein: ASSQETQDTQY
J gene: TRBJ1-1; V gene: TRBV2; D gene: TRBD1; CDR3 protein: ASAGQGNTEAF
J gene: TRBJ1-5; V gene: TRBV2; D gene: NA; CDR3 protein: ASMAARVQPQH
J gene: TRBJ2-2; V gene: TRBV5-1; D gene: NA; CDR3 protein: ASRPQGNTGELF
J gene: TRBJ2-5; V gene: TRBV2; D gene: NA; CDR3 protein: ASRPGHKQETQY
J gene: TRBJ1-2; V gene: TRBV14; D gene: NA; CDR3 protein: ASSQDGYGAGNGYT